The 14 T cell receptor beta chains below were found in one sample sequenced in a study of blood T cell repertoires in COVID-19. Measured with immunoSEQ multiplex PCR; TCRdb has only the in-frame clones, and not every one. The data contain some 200,000 clones, roughly nine tenths of them singletons. Source material: PBMCs or T cells enriched from blood (not recorded which). These receptors were taken from a woman between 18 and 30 years old in a cohort exposed to, infected with or recovered from COVID-19 (not recorded which).

This sequence joins TRBV7-6 and TRBJ1-6; 7 nucleotides agree with TRBD1. The CDR3 runs 14 residues. CDR1 SGHVS and CDR2 FNYEAQ come from the germline V gene. V gave up 4 bases and J gave up 9 bases; unmatched junction bases: 6. This CDR3 is CASSSSGGSSPLHF. In nucleotides, the CDR3 is TGTGCCAGCAGCTCTTCAGGGGGGAGTTCACCCCTCCACTTT.

This rearrangement joins TRBV29-1 to TRBJ2-5, with no clear D. This CDR3 has 12 amino acids. V gave up 1 base and J gave up 5 bases, with 8 bases separating them. The V gene's germline CDR1 is SQVTM and CDR2 ANQGSEA. In DNA, the CDR3 is TGCAGCGTTGAAGGAGGCCCCGAGACCCAGTACTTC. Amino acid sequence: CSVEGGPETQYF.

This sequence joins TRBV18 and TRBJ2-2; D is unclear. The germline CDR1 and CDR2 sequences are KGHSH and LQKENI. V was shortened by 3 bases and J by 0 bases, with 5 bases between the two germline ends. The CDR3 covers 14 residues. Here the CDR3 DNA reads TGTGCCAGCTCACCTCTTTCGAACACCGGGGAGCTGTTTTTT. As protein: CASSPLSNTGELFF.

The chain combines TRBV27 with TRBJ2-3, with D tentatively TRBD1 (6 bases). Deletions cut 5 bases from V and 1 base from J, with 10 bases between. Germline V CDR1 and CDR2: MNHEY, SMNVEV (reference sequence). This CDR3 has 14 amino acids. In nucleotides, the CDR3 is TGTGCCAGCAGTGAGCGACAGGGCACAGATACGCAGTATTTT. Translated: CASSERQGTDTQYF.

This clone was observed a single time. The gene calls are TRBV5-6 and TRBJ2-7; TRBD1 aligns across 12 bases. This CDR3 is built from 15 residues. Losses at the gene ends were 0 bases for V and 7 bases for J; bases not matched to a gene: 5. Germline V CDR1 and CDR2: SGHDT, YYEEEE. The CDR3 loop is CASSLGGQGAGEQYF. DNA of the CDR3: TGTGCCAGCAGCTTGGGGGGACAGGGGGCCGGGGAGCAGTACTTC.

The chain employs TRBV19 and TRBJ2-5; 11 bases match TRBD2. The CDR3 extends over 14 amino acids. The J segment lost 5 bases and the V segment lost 2 bases, leaving 1 base of the junction unmatched. Germline loops: CDR1 LNHDA, CDR2 SQIVND (reference sequence). CDR3 nucleotide sequence: TGTGCCAGTAGTATAACTAGCGGGGGCGAGACCCAGTACTTC. It specifies CASSITSGGETQYF.

This rearrangement joins TRBV7-9 to TRBJ2-2; a weak D match, TRBD2 (5 bases). The V gene lost 5 bases and the J gene lost 5 bases, with 6 bases spanning the gap. The V gene's germline CDR1 is SEHNR and CDR2 FQNEAQ (reference sequence). The CDR3 has 12 amino acids. The CDR3 sequence is CASSTGTGELFF. The CDR3 DNA reads as TGTGCCAGCAGCACGGGGACCGGGGAGCTGTTTTTT.

J is TRBJ1-5 and V is TRBV19; tentatively, D is TRBD1 (6 bases). Trimming took off 4 bases at V and 6 bases at J, with 16 bases between the two ends. The CDR3 runs to 15 residues. CDR1 LNHDA and CDR2 SQIVND come from the germline V gene (reference sequence). The CDR3 protein is CASSRTGRGSQPQHF. The CDR3 DNA reads TGTGCCAGTAGTAGAACAGGGCGAGGTAGTCAGCCCCAGCATTTT.

This clone was observed a single time. The DNA of the CDR3 is TGTGCCAGCAGCCTTAGTGATAATTCACCCCTCCACTTT. Translated: CASSLSDNSPLHF. This chain joins TRBV11-2 and TRBJ1-6; D not resolved. In germline, CDR1 is SGHAT, CDR2 FQNNGV. CDR3 length equals 13 residues. V shed 5 bases and J shed 5 bases, with 7 bases lying between them. The full variable domain, in which reference TRBV11-2 and TRBJ1-6 provide the parts outside the CDR3, is EAGVAQSPRYKIIEKRQSVAFWCNPISGHATLYWYQQILGQGPKLLIQFQNNGVVDDSQLPKDRFSAERLKGVDSTLKIQPAKLEDSAVYLCASSLSDNSPLHFGNGTRLTVT.

The chain recombines TRBV6-5 with TRBJ1-2, with 8 bases fitting TRBD1. This CDR3 region has 15 residues. The germline CDR1 and CDR2 sequences are MNHEY and SVGAGI. The trim removed 5 bases at V and 4 bases at J, leaving 9 bases unmatched. CDR3 sequence: CASSPNRGSFYGYTF. The DNA of the CDR3 is TGTGCCAGCAGTCCTAACAGGGGGAGTTTCTATGGCTACACCTTC.

The V gene is TRBV18, the J gene TRBJ2-1, with 9 bases that match TRBD1. This CDR3 is 15 amino acids long. Germline V gene data show CDR1 as KGHSH and CDR2 as LQKENI. The trim removed 3 bases at V and 1 base at J, leaving 1 base unmatched. CDR3 bases: TGTGCCAGCTCACCGGACAGGGGTTCCTACAATGAGCAGTTCTTC. Its protein is CASSPDRGSYNEQFF.

This chain joins TRBV29-1 and TRBJ1-4, with unresolved D. Germline lookup yields CDR1 SQVTM and CDR2 ANQGSEA. The CDR3 length is 11 residues. V gave up 0 bases and J gave up 10 bases, with 6 bases separating them. The CDR3 DNA is TGCAGCGTTGAAGATGAGGGAAAACTGTTTTTT. The encoded protein is CSVEDEGKLFF.

The chain employs TRBV9 and TRBJ2-5; the D gene is possibly TRBD2 (5 bases). The V gene lost 4 bases and the J gene lost 5 bases, with 12 bases spanning the gap. The CDR3 is made up of 13 amino acids. Germline V gene sequence: CDR1 SGDLS, CDR2 YYNGEE. The CDR3 DNA sequence: TGTGCCAGCAGCTACGGGTGGGAGGAGACCCAGTACTTC. Amino acid sequence: CASSYGWEETQYF.

This chain joins TRBV7-8 and TRBJ2-7; 10 bases agree with TRBD2. Germline V CDR1 and CDR2: SGHVS, FQNEAQ. The V gene end was trimmed by 5 bases and the J gene end by 3 bases; junction bases not matched to a gene: 7. CDR3 size: 15 residues. The CDR3 spells CASSPTSGNFYEQYF. CDR3 coding DNA: TGTGCCAGCAGCCCCACTAGCGGGAATTTCTACGAGCAGTACTTC.